This TCR beta chain was captured by sequencing in a study of OX40 agonist ivuxolimab in advanced cancers. At the level of the study: Three patients, one with hepatocellular carcinoma and two with cutaneous melanoma, responded partially.

Germline V lookup: CDR1 MNHNY, CDR2 SVGAGI (reference sequence). The CDR3 length is 16 residues. Trimming cost V 0 bases and J 5 bases; bases outside gene matches: 5. The sample holds one count of this clone. Its antigen is currently unknown. Sequencing was performed with immunoSEQ multiplex PCR; in TCRdb, only in-frame clones are kept and a portion is missing. The sample includes tens of thousands of clones, roughly 84% of them seen just once. Whole-study results and caveats: Also present in some nonresponders was a low level of normalized T-cell clonal expansion.

The V gene is TRBV6-6, the J gene TRBJ2-5, with TRBD2 matching 11 bases. This clonotype was sampled from an adult with an advanced solid tumor such as melanoma, head and neck, liver or kidney cancer. Sequenced material: CD4+ or CD8+ T cells sorted from blood, taken in a trial of the OX40 agonist ivuxolimab. For the CDR3, the DNA is TGTGCCAGCAGTTACTCTAGCGGGGGGGCCTCGGAGACCCAGTACTTC. Protein: CASSYSSGGASETQYF.